Sequencing of this T cell receptor (beta chain) was carried out in a study of cytomegalovirus exposure and HLA in healthy donors (dated by TCRdb to 2016 to 2017). Looking at the study overall: According to an earlier analysis of 550 to 750 of the donors, 150 million to 200 million T cells yielded 117 million unique TCR beta sequences and about 280 Gb of sequence data. Approximately 310 gigabases of sequencing data and tens of millions of unique TCR sequences made up an early release that covered about 640 HLA-typed donors. The genetic ancestry cluster associated with self-reported Caucasian donors included about 81% of the 350 to 500 genotyped donors. The study aimed to test whether signatures of past pathogen exposure could be identified by cataloging public T cell receptors. The T cell repertoires of under 700 subjects were profiled by immunosequencing and related to cytomegalovirus serostatus. Along with the roughly 610-subject first cohort, a separate validation cohort of around 110 different subjects was used. To predict cytomegalovirus infection status, the study combined high-throughput TCR immunosequencing, statistical association of individual TCRs with disease status, and machine learning. In a later analysis, previously published TCR beta repertoires from several hundred donors were re-analyzed and high-resolution HLA genotyping was added so that TCR occurrence patterns could be studied. In the later analysis, no new phenotypic data were used to find candidate immune exposures; instead, reliance was placed on TCR beta sequences and their occurrence across donors. To decide whether each TCR beta V gene segment behaved as functional or pseudogenic, an earlier analysis of several hundred of the donors relied on high-throughput TCR beta sequencing. Donor age, sex, ethnicity and CMV serostatus were compiled alongside the repertoire data. Genome-wide SNP genotypes for about 65% of the 666 donors were used in a later genetic analysis, which treated that subset as a discovery cohort. Every repertoire in the discovery cohort had been generated on one and the same sequencing platform. Both class I and class II loci were covered by HLA typing, at four-digit resolution. The number of donors typed differed by locus, with roughly 620-630 for A, B, C, DRB1 and DQB1, around 560 for DQA1, approximately 570 for DPA1, and 472 for DPB1. Roughly five DR-DQ haplotypes were treated as single units for association and clustering because of strong linkage in the cohort. On average, around 200,000 unique TCR beta nucleotide sequences were sequenced per donor among some 420 genotyped donors of the cohort, with approximately 18% of those sequences being non-productive. The paper's findings and limits, for the study overall: In a later analysis, TCR association rates were found to vary across HLA loci, with the most associated TCRs seen for DRB1 alleles and the fewest for HLA-C alleles. Compared with the roughly 670-donor mean, donors in an Asian-associated ancestry cluster had fewer N-insertions in productive TCRs, according to a later genetic analysis. Because counts were too low, fewer than 20 rarely observed V segments, including chromosome 9 orphons, were excluded from the earlier analysis of fewer than 650 of the donors. In both the original and validation cohorts, the classifier was reported to diagnose cytomegalovirus status with high specificity and sensitivity. In a later analysis, HLA-associated TCR beta chains showed more clonal expansion and lower generation probabilities than non-associated chains that were equally common. When HLA alleles, especially DR and DQ, strongly co-occurred, TCR associations were difficult to assign to individual alleles. Some IMGT-functional V segments, including TRBV6-2 and TRBV6-3, could not be told apart with the 87-base-pair reads, so those segments were excluded. In vitro tests confirmed that a few of the cytomegalovirus-associated TCR beta chains recognize cytomegalovirus antigens. At a false discovery rate of 0.05, a later analysis linked 15,000 to 20,000 TCR beta sequences to specific HLA alleles. The only immune exposure information available for the cohort was CMV serostatus. According to a later analysis, most CMV-associated TCR beta chains appeared to be HLA-restricted, and the HLA associations seemed to be driven largely by CMV exposure. According to the authors, the approach could potentially be generalized to other disease states and immunological phenotypes. Most TCR sequences were seen in very few donors, while some public TCRs were found in many individuals. In an earlier analysis of some 640 of the donors, most TCR beta V segments were observed in productive rearrangements about 90% or about 30% of the time, broadly matching IMGT annotations. A total of 150 or so TCR beta chains were listed by the study as associated with cytomegalovirus. This cohort had only TCR beta chains sequenced, and the lack of alpha or paired-chain data limited which features could be detected. In a later genetic analysis, a missense DCLRE1C variant was associated with V-gene and J-gene trimming of TCR beta chains, and the association was replicated in an independent cohort. According to a later analysis, parvovirus B19, influenza, CMV and Epstein-Barr virus appeared linked to several top co-occurrence clusters. A further reported finding was that TCR beta sequences accurately predicted the HLA-A and HLA-B alleles for most subjects in the first cohort. HLA typing was unavailable for some donors at each locus, so association tests used only the typed subset. Linkage disequilibrium might explain the correlated functional status among segregating V segments, but an unknown experimental factor could not be excluded. The sequencing pipeline was judged likely to have produced a cluster of highly shared sequence variants as a technical artifact. The presence/absence analyses assumed that sequencing depth was roughly uniform across donors, and that assumption may not be true.

CDR1 SGDLS and CDR2 YYNGEE are derived from the germline V gene. The CDR3 runs 14 amino acids, cysteine and phenylalanine included. The read is trimmed to its CDR3 DNA, 42 bases read in frame from base 1. V and J are truncated by 4 bases and 0 bases respectively, leaving an intervening sequence of 11 bases. The cohort comprised more than 550 healthy bone marrow donors. At the time of sampling, all cohort members were nominally healthy, though unrecorded immune exposures were likely present. The donor tested CMV seropositive and was one of the 289 seropositive cohort members. A peripheral blood sample was collected from each donor, and TCR beta sequencing was performed on peripheral blood mononuclear cells. Genomic DNA extraction from the blood cell samples was performed with the Qiagen DNeasy Blood Extraction Kit. As concerns this clone: Its antigen is not yet known. Base qualities were left out, and no much larger clone turns up one base away.

Libraries were built with the immunoSEQ multiplex PCR assay. For the multiplex PCR, a mixture combining 60 forward primers for TCR Vbeta segments and 13 reverse primers for TCR Jbeta segments was used. The CDR3 region of rearranged TCR beta genes was amplified from genomic DNA with a multiplex PCR assay. The amplified TCR beta libraries were sequenced on the Illumina HiSeq System as 87-base-pair reads. The study's processing was this. In a later analysis, tens of millions of unique TCR beta chains were counted across the approximately 620 repertoires, and around 11 million of these chains were shared by at least two donors. To remove PCR and sequencing errors, raw reads were error-corrected and collapsed into unique sequences using a nearest-neighbor algorithm that merged closely related sequences. To assign V, D and J gene segments, CDR3 sequences were aligned to IMGT reference sequences. For a sequence to be retained, a match of at least six nucleotides to both a V gene segment and a J gene segment was required. A rearrangement was called productive if the CDR3 had no stop codons and remained in frame with V and J, and every other rearrangement was called non-productive. Following IMGT convention, CDR3 was defined as the stretch from the second conserved V-encoded cysteine up to the conserved J-encoded phenylalanine. The earlier analysis of about 590 of the donors excluded sequences that lacked an unambiguous match to a single V gene segment. An earlier analysis of over 450 of the donors classified V segments as functional when productive rearrangements were above 56.7% and as segregating when the standard deviation between donors was above 5%. A statistical classification framework was built to diagnose cytomegalovirus status from the catalog of TCR beta chain sequences. In a later analysis, TCR nucleotide sequences were compared against IMGT/GENE-DB human TR gene sequences so that V and J genes could be assigned. The TCRdist pipeline was used in a later analysis to assign CDR3 sequences and most-parsimonious VDJ recombination scenarios. In a later analysis, each TCR beta chain was defined by its CDR3 amino acid sequence together with its V-gene family, and reads without a unique V-gene family were excluded. To address suspected cross-contamination and a sequencing artifact, a later analysis removed approximately 600 highly shared, low-generation-probability nucleotide sequences. In a later analysis, a clonal expansion index was calculated for each public chain from normalized within-repertoire ranks of inferred template counts. In a later analysis, generation probabilities were computed with a VDJ recombination model fitted to out-of-frame rearrangements, and the resulting probabilities were checked against IGoR. A later analysis scored TCR-TCR, TCR-HLA and TCR-CMV co-occurrence with hypergeometric tests, applying a repertoire-size bias correction to TCR pairs. To estimate false discovery rates, a later analysis permuted the HLA or CMV assignments 20 times. A later analysis grouped co-occurring TCRs with DBSCAN, adding TCRdist sequence similarity when clustering within HLA-allele-positive subsets. Repertoires with fewer than 30,000 or more than 120,000 public chains, plus five repertoires with anomalous nucleotide sharing, were excluded from co-occurrence clustering. The table was pulled from immuneACCESS by TCRdb, which kept in-frame rearrangements only. Such tables lose some clones; where checked, under half of the loss comes from unresolved V genes, and the rest has no known cause. Clone size and the V and J calls come from that table; the DNA yielded D and trimming. Within this sample are a few hundred thousand clones, with about 80% of them counted one time only. 2.5% to 3% of the sample comes from the top ten.

The chain is assembled from TRBV9 and TRBJ2-7; the D gene is perhaps TRBD2, from 6 matching bases. Sequencing was performed on PBMCs. The TCR was taken from a woman aged 60-70 years in good health and CMV-seropositive. The base sequence is TGTGCCAGCAGCCCCCTGACTAGCTCCTACGAGCAGTACTTC. Its translation reads: CASSPLTSSYEQYF.